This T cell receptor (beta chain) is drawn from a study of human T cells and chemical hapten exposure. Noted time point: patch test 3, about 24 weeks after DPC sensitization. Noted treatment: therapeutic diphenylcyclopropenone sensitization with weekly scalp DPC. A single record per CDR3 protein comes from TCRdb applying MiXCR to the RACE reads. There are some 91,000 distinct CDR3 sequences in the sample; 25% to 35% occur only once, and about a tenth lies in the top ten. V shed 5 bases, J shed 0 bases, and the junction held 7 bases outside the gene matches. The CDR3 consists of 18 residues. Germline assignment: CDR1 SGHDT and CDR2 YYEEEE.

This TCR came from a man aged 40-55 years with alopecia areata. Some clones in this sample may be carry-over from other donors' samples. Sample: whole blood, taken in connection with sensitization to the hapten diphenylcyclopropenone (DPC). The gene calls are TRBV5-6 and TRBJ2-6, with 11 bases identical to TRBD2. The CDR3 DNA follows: TGTGCCAGCAGATTCGGCCTAGCGGGGGGCTCTGGGGCCAACGTCCTGACTTTC. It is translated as CASRFGLAGGSGANVLTF.